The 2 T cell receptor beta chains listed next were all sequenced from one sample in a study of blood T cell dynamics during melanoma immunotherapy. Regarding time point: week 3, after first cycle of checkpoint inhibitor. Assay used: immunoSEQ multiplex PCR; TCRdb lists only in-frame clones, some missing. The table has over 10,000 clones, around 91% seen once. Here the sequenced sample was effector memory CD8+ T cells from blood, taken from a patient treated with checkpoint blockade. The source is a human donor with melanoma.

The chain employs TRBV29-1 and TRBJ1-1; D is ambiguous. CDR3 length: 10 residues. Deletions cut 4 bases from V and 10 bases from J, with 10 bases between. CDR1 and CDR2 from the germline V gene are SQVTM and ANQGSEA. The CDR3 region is CSVGTPIAFF. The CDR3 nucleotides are TGCAGCGTTGGGACCCCGATAGCTTTCTTT.

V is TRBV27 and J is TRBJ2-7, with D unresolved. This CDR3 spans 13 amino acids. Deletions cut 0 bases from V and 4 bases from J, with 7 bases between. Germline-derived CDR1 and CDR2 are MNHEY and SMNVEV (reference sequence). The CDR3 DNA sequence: TGTGCCAGCAGTTTATCCTTAGGATACGAGCAGTACTTC. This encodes CASSLSLGYEQYF.